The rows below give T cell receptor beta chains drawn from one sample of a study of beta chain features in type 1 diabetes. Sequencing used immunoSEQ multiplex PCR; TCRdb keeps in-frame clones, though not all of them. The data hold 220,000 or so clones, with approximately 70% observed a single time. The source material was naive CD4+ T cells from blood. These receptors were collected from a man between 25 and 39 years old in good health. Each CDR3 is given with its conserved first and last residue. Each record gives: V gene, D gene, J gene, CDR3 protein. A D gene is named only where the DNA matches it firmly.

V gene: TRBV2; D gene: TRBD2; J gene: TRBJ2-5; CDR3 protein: CASRRGAGTQYF
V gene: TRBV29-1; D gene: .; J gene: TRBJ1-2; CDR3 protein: CSVEYLSGTHGYTF
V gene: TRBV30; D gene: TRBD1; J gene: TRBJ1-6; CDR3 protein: CAWEPGQGPPLHF
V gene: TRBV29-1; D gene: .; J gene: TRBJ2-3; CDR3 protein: CSVELDTQYF
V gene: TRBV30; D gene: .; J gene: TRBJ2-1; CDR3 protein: CAWSVNTYYQFF
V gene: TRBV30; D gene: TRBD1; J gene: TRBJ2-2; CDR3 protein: CAWSARGPGELFF
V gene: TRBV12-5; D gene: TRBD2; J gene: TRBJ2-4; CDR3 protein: CASGLTGTSGVLAKNIQYF
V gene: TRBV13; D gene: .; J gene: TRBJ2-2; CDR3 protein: CASRGTFANTGELFF
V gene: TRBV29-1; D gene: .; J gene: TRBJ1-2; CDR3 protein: CSVLHGYTF
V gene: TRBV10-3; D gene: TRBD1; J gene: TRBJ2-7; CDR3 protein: CATLTRQGITYEQYF
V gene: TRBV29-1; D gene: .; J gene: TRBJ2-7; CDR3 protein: CSVGNNEQYF
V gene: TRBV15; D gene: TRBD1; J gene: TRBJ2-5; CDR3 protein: CATSRDRGETQYF
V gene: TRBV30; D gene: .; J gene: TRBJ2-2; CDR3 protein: CAWSSSRLTGELFF
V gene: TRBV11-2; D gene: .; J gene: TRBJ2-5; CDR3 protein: CASSSRAETQYF
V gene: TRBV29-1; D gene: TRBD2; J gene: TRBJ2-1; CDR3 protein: CSVAGLGYNEQFF
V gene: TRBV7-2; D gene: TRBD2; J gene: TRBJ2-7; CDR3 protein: CASSPSRAGGGEQYF
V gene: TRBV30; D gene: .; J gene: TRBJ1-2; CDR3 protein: CAWSGNSAYGYTF
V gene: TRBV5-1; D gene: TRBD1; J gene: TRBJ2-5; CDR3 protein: CASGQPGQGTQYF
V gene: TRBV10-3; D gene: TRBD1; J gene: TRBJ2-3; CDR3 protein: CAISETGGQTDTQYF
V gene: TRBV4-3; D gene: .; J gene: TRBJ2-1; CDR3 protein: CASSQALSSYNEQFF
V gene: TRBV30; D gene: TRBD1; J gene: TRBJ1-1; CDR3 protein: CAWSIGQGPTF
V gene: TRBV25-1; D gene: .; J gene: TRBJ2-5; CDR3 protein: CASSEAGKETQYF
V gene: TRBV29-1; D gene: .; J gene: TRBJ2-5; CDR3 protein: CSVDSGLPTVQETQYF
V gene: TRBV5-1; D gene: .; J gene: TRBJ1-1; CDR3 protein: CASSLVGETEAFF
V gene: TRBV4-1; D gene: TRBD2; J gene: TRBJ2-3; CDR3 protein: CASSQVASGVDTQYF
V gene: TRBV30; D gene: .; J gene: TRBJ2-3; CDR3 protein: CAWSVLEDTQYF
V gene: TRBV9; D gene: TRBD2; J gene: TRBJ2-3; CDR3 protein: CASSLPGLAGSTDTQYF
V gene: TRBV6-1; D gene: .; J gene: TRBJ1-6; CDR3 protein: CATARGTDNSPLHF
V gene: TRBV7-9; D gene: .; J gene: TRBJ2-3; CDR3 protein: CASIFTDTQYF
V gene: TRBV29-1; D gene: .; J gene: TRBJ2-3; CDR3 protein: CSGSTDTQYF
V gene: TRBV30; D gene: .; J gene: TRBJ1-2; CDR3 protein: CAWSVLDRLDGYTF
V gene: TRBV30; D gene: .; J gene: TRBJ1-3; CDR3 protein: CAWRGVGNTIYF
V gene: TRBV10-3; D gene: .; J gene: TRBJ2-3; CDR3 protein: CAISESWEVYF
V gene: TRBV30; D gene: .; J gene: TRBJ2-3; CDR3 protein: CAWSAPGTQYF
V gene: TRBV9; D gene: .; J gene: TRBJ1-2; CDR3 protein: CASSVESNYGYTF
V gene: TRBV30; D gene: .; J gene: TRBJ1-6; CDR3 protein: CAWSVLRDSPLHF
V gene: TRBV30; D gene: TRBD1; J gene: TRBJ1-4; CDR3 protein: CAWSVGQGAGKLFF
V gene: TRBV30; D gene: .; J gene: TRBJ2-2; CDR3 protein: CAWIPGIKNTGELFF
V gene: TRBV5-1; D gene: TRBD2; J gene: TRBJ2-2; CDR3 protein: CASSLLLAGTAGELFF
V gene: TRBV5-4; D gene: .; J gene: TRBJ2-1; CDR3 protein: CASSQLFEQFF
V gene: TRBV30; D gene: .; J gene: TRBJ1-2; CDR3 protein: CAWSAPDFVPGYTF
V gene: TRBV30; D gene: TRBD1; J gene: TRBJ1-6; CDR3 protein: CAWVQGNGSPLHF
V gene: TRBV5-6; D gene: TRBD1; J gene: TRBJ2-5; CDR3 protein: CASSRDRRLQETQYF
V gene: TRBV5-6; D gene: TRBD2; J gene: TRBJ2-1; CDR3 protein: CASSFPLADEQFF
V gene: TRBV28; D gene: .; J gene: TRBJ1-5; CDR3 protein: CASSFSYSNQPQHF
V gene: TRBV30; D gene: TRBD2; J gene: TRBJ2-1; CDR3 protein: CAWNSGSLNEQFF
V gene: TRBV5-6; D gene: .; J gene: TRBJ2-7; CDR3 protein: CASSFDALEQYF
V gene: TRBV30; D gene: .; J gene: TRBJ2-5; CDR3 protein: CAWSLGETQYF
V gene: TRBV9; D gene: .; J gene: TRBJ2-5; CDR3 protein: CASSAQQETQYF
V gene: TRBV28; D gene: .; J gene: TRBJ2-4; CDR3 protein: CASSPGTLGKNIQYF
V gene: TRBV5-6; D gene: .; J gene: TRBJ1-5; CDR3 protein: CASSLVGQINQPQHF
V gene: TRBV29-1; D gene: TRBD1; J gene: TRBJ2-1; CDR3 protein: CSVDRDSTYNEQFF
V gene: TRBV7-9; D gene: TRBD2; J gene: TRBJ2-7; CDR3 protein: CASSQLAGGHYEQYF
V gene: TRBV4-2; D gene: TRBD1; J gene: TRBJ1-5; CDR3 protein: CASSQHTDRGPNQPQHF
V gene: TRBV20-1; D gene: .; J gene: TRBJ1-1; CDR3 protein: CSAPRITEAFF